These 2 T cell receptor beta chains originate from one sample sequenced in a study of Graves' ophthalmopathy and Graves' hyperthyroidism. Amplified material comprised TCR beta CDR3 regions derived from RNA transcripts. Investigators did first-round RT-PCR with HTBI primers, then second-round multiplex PCR. Via MiXCR, TCRdb re-called the multiplex PCR reads, giving one row per CDR3 protein. The data hold around 670,000 distinct CDR3 sequences, with 35% to 50% observed a single time. Sequencing was performed on peripheral blood. These receptors all stem from an adult man with Graves' ophthalmopathy.

Comments on this clonotype: One base away lies a much larger clone, so this may be a sequencing read error. This chain uses TRBV3-1 with TRBJ1-1; no clear D. In germline, CDR1 is LGHDT, CDR2 YNNKEL (reference sequence). The CDR3 spans 14 residues. The CDR3 spells CANSPGRVNTEAFF. The CDR3 DNA is TGTGCCAACAGCCCCGGACGGGTGAACACTGAAGCTTTCTTT.

The CDR3 region has the DNA TGTGCCAGCAGAGGCAGGGGGCCCGGCAATCAGCCCCAGCATTTT. This translates into CASRGRGPGNQPQHF. The chain carries TRBV10-3 and TRBJ1-5; 8 bases are a match to TRBD1. Germline V gives CDR1 ENHRY, CDR2 SYGVKD. V was pared by 10 bases and J by 2 bases, with 10 bases of the junction left unmatched. The CDR3 consists of 15 residues.